This TCR beta chain was identified during a study of T cells after yellow fever vaccination. This clonotype was seen more than once but under ten times. Trimming cost V 0 bases and J 7 bases; bases outside gene matches: 6. CDR1 and CDR2 from the germline V gene are SGDLS and YYNGEE. There are 14 residues in the CDR3. TCR cDNA was made by 5'RACE template switching, adding a universal primer site and UMIs. TCRdb recomputed calls from the 5' RACE reads with MiXCR, one row per CDR3 protein. Counted here are 200,000 to 300,000 distinct CDR3 sequences, 13% occurring once; the ten biggest clones make up around 0.55%.

Specimen: CD4+ T cells sorted from PBMCs, collected 45 days after the yellow fever booster vaccination. The J gene is TRBJ2-5, the V gene TRBV9; 7 nucleotides agree with TRBD1. The sequence was collected from a man aged 30-40 years who received the YFV17D yellow fever vaccine. CDR3 protein: CASSVETGMGTQYF. The DNA of the CDR3 is TGTGCCAGCAGCGTAGAGACAGGGATGGGGACCCAGTACTTC.